This T cell receptor (beta chain) was obtained from a study of metastatic and nonmetastatic thyroid tumors. Study-level background: A comparison of repertoires was made across blood and tumor or nodule tissue from malignant and benign thyroid patients. Findings and caveats of the study: Significantly higher TCR beta diversity was reportedly seen in malignant thyroid tumors than benign nodules, in blood and tumor.

The entire patient cohort was treatment-naive prior to thyroid surgery. In the authors' workflow: CDR3 was compared across clinicopathological groups, and the resulting differences were used to build a distant-metastasis classifier for papillary thyroid cancer. TCRdb reprocessed the PCR reads using MiXCR. TCRdb, not the original authors, processed these V and J calls. The sample lists under 25,000 clones, around a quarter occurring once. CDR1 and CDR2 (germline): DFQATT, SNEGSKA (reference sequence). This CDR3 has 12 amino acids. This clone was detected a few times. What it binds is not known. At one end the junction does not follow the germline gene, possibly because of a read error.

The chain links TRBV20-1 to TRBJ2-1; D remains ambiguous. Source material: blood. This TCR was recovered from a female donor with papillary thyroid cancer or a benign thyroid nodule (not recorded which). Some clones in this sample may be carry-over from other donors' samples. CDR3: CSARDSYNDQFF. CDR3 nucleotides: TGCAGTGCTAGAGACAGCTACAATGATCAGTTCTTC.